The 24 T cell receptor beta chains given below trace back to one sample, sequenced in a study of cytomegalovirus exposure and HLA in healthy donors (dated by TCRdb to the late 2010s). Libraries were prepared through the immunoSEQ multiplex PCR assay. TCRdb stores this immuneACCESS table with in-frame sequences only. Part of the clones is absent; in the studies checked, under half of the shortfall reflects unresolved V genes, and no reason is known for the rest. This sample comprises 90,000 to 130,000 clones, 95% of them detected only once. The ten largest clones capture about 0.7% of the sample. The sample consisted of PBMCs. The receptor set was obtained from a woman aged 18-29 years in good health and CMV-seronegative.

CDR3 protein: CASSQVGLAGRTDTQYF. The CDR3 nucleotides are TGTGCCAGCAGCCAAGTGGGACTAGCGGGCCGCACAGATACGCAGTATTTT. The chain joins TRBV4-2 to TRBJ2-3; TRBD2 agrees at 12 bases. V trimming: 1 base; J trimming: 1 base; junction bases outside the gene matches: 3. From germline, CDR1 is LGHNA and CDR2 YNFKEQ. This CDR3 is built from 17 residues.

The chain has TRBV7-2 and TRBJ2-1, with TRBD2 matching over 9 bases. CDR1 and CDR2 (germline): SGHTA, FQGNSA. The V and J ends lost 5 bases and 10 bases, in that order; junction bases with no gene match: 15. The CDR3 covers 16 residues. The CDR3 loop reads CASSLQRTSAAGEQFF. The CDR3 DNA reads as TGTGCCAGCAGCCTTCAACGGACTAGCGCGGCGGGGGAGCAGTTCTTC. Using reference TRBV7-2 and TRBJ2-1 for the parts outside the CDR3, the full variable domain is GAGVSQSPSNKVTEKGKDVELRCDPISGHTALYWYRQSLGQGLEFLIYFQGNSAPDKSGLPSDRFSAERTGGSVSTLTIQRTQQEDSAVYLCASSLQRTSAAGEQFFGPGTRLTVL.

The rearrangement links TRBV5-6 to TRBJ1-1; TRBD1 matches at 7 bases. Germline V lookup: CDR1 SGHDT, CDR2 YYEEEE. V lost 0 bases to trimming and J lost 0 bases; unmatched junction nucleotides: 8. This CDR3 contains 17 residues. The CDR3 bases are TGTGCCAGCAGCTTGGCGCGGGACAGTAACATGAACACTGAAGCTTTCTTT. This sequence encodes CASSLARDSNMNTEAFF.

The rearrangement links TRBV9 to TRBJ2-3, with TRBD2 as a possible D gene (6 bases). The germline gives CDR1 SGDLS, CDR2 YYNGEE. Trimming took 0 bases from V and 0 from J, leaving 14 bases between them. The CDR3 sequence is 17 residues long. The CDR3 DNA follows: TGTGCCAGCAGCGTAGGGGGACTCACAATCAGCACAGATACGCAGTATTTT. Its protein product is CASSVGGLTISTDTQYF.

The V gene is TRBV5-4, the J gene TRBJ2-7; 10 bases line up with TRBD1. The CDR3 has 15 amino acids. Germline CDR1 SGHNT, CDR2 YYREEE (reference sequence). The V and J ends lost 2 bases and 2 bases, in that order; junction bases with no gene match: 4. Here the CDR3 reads CASSLRTGGPYEQYF. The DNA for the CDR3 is TGTGCCAGCAGCTTAAGGACAGGGGGGCCCTACGAGCAGTACTTC.

Written as DNA, the CDR3 is TGCGCCAGCAGCTTGTCTCCGGGACAGGGGGCTGTAGGCTACACCTTC. Residues: CASSLSPGQGAVGYTF. The gene calls are TRBV5-1 and TRBJ1-2; 12 nucleotides line up with TRBD1. The CDR3 is 16 residues long. Germline V CDR1 and CDR2: SGHRS, YFSETQ. V lost 1 base, J lost 8 bases, and 9 bases stayed unmatched.

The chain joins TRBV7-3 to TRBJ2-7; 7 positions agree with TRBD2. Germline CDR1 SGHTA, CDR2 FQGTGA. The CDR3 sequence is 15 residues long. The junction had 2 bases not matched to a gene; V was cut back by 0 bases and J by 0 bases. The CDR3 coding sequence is TGTGCCAGCAGCTTAACCCGGACTAGCTCCTACGAGCAGTACTTC. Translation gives CASSLTRTSSYEQYF.

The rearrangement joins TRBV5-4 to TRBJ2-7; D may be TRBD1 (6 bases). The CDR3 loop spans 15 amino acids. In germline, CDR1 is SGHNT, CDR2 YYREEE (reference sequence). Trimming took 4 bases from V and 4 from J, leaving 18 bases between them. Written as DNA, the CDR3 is TGTGCCAGCAGCCTATGGACAGCCTCTATTTACGAGCAGTACTTC. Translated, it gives CASSLWTASIYEQYF.

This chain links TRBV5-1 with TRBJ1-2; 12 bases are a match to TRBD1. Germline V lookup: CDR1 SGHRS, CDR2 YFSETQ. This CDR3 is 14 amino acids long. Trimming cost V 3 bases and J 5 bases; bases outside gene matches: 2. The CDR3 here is CASSWGQGAYGYTF. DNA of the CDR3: TGCGCCAGCAGCTGGGGACAGGGGGCATATGGCTACACCTTC.

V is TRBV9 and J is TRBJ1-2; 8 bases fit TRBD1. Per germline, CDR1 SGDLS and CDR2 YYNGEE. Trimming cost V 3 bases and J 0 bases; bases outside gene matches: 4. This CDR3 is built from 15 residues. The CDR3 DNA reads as TGTGCCAGCAGCGGCCGGGACAGGTCTAACTATGGCTACACCTTC. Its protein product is CASSGRDRSNYGYTF.

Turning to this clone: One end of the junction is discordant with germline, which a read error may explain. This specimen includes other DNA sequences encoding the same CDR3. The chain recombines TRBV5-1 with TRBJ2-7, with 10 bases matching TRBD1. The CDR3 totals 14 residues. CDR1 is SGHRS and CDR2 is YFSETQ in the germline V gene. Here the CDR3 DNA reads TGCGCCAGCAGTTTGGGACAGGGGCCCTACGAGCAGTACTTC. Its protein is CASSLGQGPYEQYF.

The CDR3 spells CASSPPARVHQNTGELFF. CDR3 sequence (DNA): TGTGCCAGCTCACCACCGGCCAGGGTACACCAGAACACCGGGGAGCTGTTTTTT. This chain links TRBV18 with TRBJ2-2, with a possible D match to TRBD1 (5 bases). Germline V gene data show CDR1 as KGHSH and CDR2 as LQKENI. This CDR3 region has 18 residues. Deletions cut 0 bases from V and 1 base from J, with 15 bases between. The whole variable domain, remainder taken from reference TRBV18 and TRBJ2-2, is NAGVMQNPRHLVRRRGQEARLRCSPMKGHSHVYWYRQLPEEGLKFMVYLQKENIIDESGMPKERFSAEFPKEGPSILRIQQVVRGDSAAYFCASSPPARVHQNTGELFFGEGSRLTVL.

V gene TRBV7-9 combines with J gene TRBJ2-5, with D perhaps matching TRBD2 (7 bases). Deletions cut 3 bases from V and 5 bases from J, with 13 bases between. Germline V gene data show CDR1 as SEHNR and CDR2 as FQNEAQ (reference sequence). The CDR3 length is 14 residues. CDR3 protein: CASSLQGRGETQYF. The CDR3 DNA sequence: TGTGCCAGCAGCTTGCAGGGGCGGGGGGAGACCCAGTACTTC.

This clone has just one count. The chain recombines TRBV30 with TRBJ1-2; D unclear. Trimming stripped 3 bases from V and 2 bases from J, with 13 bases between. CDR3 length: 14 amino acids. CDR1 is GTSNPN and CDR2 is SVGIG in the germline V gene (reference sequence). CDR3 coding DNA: TGTGCCTGGAGCGGGATCCAGGTGAACTATGGCTACACCTTC. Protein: CAWSGIQVNYGYTF.

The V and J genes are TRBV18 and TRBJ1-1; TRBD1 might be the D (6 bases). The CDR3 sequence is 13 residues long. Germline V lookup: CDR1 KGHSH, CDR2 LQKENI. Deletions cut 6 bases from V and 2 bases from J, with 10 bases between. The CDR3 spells CASSRTDNTEAFF. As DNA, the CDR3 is TGTGCCAGCTCCCGGACAGATAACACTGAAGCTTTCTTT.

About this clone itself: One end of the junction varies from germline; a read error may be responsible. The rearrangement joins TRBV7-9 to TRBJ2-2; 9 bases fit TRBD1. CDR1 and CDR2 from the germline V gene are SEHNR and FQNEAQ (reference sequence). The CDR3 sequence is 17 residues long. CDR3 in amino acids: CASSSVVGTGNAGELFF. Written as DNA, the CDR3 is TGTGCCAGCAGCTCCGTCGTGGGGACAGGGAACGCCGGGGAGCTGTTTTTT. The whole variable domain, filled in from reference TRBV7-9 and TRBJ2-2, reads DTGVSQNPRHKITKRGQNVTFRCDPISEHNRLYWYRQTLGQGPEFLTYFQNEAQLEKSRLLSDRFSAERPKGSFSTLEIQRTEQGDSAMYLCASSSVVGTGNAGELFFGEGSRLTVL.

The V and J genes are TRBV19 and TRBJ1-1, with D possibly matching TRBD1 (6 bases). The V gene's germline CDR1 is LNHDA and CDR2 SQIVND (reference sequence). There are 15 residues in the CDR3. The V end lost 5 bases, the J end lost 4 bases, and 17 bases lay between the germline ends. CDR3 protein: CASSRAGGEGTEAFF. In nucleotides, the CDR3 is TGTGCCAGTAGTCGGGCGGGGGGCGAAGGCACTGAAGCTTTCTTT.

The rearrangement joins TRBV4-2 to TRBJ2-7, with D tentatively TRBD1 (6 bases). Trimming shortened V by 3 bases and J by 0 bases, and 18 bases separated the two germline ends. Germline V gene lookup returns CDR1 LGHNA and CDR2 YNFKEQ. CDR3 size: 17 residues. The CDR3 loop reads CASSHQLESDSSYEQYF. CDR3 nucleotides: TGTGCCAGCAGCCATCAACTCGAATCGGACAGCTCCTACGAGCAGTACTTC.

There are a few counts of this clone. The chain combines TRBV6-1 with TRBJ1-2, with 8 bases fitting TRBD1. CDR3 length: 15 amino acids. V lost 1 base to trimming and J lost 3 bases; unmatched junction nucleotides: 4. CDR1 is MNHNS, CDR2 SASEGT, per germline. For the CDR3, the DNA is TGTGCCAGCAGTGAAGTTCCGGACAGGGACTATGGCTACACCTTC. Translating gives CASSEVPDRDYGYTF.

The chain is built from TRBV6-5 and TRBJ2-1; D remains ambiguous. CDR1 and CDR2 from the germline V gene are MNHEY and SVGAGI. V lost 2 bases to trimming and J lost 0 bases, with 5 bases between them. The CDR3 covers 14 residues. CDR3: CASSYASSYNEQFF. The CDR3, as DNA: TGTGCCAGCAGTTACGCTAGCTCCTACAATGAGCAGTTCTTC.

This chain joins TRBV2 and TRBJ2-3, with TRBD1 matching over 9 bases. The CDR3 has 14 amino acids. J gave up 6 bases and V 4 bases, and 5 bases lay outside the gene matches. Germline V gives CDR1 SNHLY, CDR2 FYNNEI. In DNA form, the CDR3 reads TGTGCCAGCAGTGTGGACAGGGGAGGCGATACGCAGTATTTT. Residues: CASSVDRGGDTQYF.

The CDR3 nucleotides read TGTGCCAGCAGCTTAGTGGAGACCTTCACAGATACGCAGTATTTT. Its protein is CASSLVETFTDTQYF. The rearrangement joins TRBV7-9 to TRBJ2-3; no firm D call. Germline V gives CDR1 SEHNR, CDR2 FQNEAQ (reference sequence). Trimming removed 1 base from V and 2 bases from J, with 10 bases in between. The CDR3 extends over 15 amino acids.

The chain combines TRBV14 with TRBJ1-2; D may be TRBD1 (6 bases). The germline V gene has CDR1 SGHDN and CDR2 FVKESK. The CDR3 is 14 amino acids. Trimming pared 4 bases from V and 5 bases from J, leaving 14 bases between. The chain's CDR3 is CASSRDTKMYGYTF. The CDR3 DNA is TGTGCCAGCAGCCGGGACACTAAGATGTATGGCTACACCTTC.

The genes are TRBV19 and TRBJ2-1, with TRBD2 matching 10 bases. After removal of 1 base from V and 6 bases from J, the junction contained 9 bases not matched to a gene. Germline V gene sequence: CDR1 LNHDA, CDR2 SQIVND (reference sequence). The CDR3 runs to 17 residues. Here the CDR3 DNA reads TGTGCCAGTAGTATAGTTAGTCAAGCGGGGGGGCTCAATGAGCAGTTCTTC. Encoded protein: CASSIVSQAGGLNEQFF. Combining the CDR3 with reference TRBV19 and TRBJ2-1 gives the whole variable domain DGGITQSPKYLFRKEGQNVTLSCEQNLNHDAMYWYRQDPGQGLRLIYYSQIVNDFQKGDIAEGYSVSREKKESFPLTVTSAQKNPTAFYLCASSIVSQAGGLNEQFFGPGTRLTVL.